The T cell receptor (beta chain) under discussion was sequenced for a study of regulatory T cells in long-lasting Graves disease. Specified time point: newly diagnosed GD, antithyroid drugs for less than 3 months. The TCR library was made from RNA extracted from PBMCs. Trimming left V 6 bases short and J 0 bases short, with 9 bases between. Germline CDR1 reads MNHEY; CDR2 reads SVGEGT. This CDR3 comprises 15 residues. Investigators prepared the TCR beta libraries by applying iRepertoire HTBI primers and Arm-PCR of CDR3 regions. TCRdb recomputed calls from the multiplex PCR reads with MiXCR, one row per CDR3 protein. The data contain 200,000 to 250,000 distinct CDR3 sequences, approximately 20% of them singletons. This clonotype has a count of ten or more.

The chain couples TRBV6-2 or TRBV6-3 to TRBJ1-6; D is ambiguous. The origin of this receptor is a female donor with Graves disease. Sequences were derived from peripheral blood mononuclear cells (PBMCs), sampled at new diagnosis, from a patient treated with antithyroid drugs. CDR3 nucleotide sequence: TGTGCCAGCAGCCACCCTCGCTCCTATAATTCACCCCTCCACTTT. It encodes CASSHPRSYNSPLHF.